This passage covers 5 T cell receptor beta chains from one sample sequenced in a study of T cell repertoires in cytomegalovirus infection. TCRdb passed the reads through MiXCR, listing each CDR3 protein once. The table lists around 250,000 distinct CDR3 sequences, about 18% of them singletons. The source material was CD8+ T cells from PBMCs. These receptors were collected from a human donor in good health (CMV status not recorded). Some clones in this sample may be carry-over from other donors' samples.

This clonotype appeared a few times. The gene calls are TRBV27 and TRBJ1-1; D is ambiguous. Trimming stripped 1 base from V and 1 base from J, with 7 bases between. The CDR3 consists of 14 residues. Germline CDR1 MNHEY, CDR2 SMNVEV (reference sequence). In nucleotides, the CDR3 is TGTGCCAGCAGTTTATTTGCGGGGAACACTGAAGCTTTCTTT. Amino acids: CASSLFAGNTEAFF.

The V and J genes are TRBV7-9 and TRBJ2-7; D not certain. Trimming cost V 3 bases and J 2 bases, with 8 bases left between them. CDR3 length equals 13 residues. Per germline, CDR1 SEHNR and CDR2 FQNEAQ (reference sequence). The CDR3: CASSFGPPYEQYF. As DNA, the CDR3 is TGTGCCAGCAGCTTTGGACCCCCCTACGAGCAGTACTTC.

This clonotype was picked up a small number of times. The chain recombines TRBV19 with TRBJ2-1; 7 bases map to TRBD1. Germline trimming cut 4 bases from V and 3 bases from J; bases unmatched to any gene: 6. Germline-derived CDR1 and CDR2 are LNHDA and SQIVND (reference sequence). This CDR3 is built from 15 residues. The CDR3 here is CASSTGTDHYNEQFF. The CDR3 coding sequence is TGTGCCAGTAGTACTGGGACAGACCACTACAATGAGCAGTTCTTC.

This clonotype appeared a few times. The DNA of the CDR3 is TGCAGCGTTGAAGGTGGGAGCCTTCCCTACAATGAGCAGTTCTTC. Its protein product is CSVEGGSLPYNEQFF. The gene calls are TRBV29-1 and TRBJ2-1; D may be TRBD2 (5 bases). Germline CDR1 reads SQVTM; CDR2 reads ANQGSEA. The V and J ends lost 1 base and 2 bases respectively, with 12 bases between them. CDR3 length equals 15 residues.

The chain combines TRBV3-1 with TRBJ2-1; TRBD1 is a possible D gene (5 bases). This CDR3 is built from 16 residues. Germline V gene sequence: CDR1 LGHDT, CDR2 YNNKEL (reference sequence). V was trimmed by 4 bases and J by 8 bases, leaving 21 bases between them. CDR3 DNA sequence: TGTGCCAGCAGCCTTCGATTGGACGCAGGGATCCATGAGCAGTTCTTC. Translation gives CASSLRLDAGIHEQFF.